These 22 T cell receptor beta chains came from one sample sequenced in a study of OX40 agonist ivuxolimab in advanced cancers. Sequenced by immunoSEQ multiplex PCR; TCRdb stores in-frame clones only, minus some. The sample carries approximately 83,000 clones, roughly 80% recorded once. The sample consisted of CD4+ or CD8+ T cells sorted from blood, taken in a trial of the OX40 agonist ivuxolimab. The receptors derive from an adult with an advanced solid tumor such as melanoma, head and neck, liver or kidney cancer.

The V and J genes are TRBV27 and TRBJ2-3; TRBD1 is a possible D gene (5 bases). The V end lost 6 bases, the J end lost 3 bases, and 7 bases lay between the germline ends. The CDR3 runs to 12 residues. Looked up from germline, CDR1 is MNHEY and CDR2 is SMNVEV (reference sequence). The CDR3 sequence is CASRPGTDTQYF. CDR3 bases: TGTGCCAGCAGGCCAGGGACAGATACGCAGTATTTT.

V and J are TRBV6-1 and TRBJ2-2; D is undetermined. Trimming removed 7 bases from V and 6 bases from J, with 9 bases in between. Germline loops: CDR1 MNHNS, CDR2 SASEGT. CDR3 length equals 12 residues. Here the CDR3 reads CASTPAAGELFF. CDR3 sequence (DNA): TGTGCCAGCACCCCGGCCGCCGGGGAGCTGTTTTTT.

The table lists this clone with a few counts. The chain has TRBV2 and TRBJ2-6; TRBD1 matches 11 bases. Germline trimming cut 6 bases from V and 0 bases from J; bases unmatched to any gene: 7. The length of the CDR3 is 18 residues. CDR1 is SNHLY, CDR2 FYNNEI, per germline. CDR3 in amino acids: CASSAGTGGYSGANVLTF. The CDR3, as DNA: TGTGCCAGCAGCGCCGGGACAGGGGGATACTCTGGGGCCAACGTCCTGACTTTC.

This chain links TRBV5-4 with TRBJ2-5, with 13 bases fitting TRBD2. Trimming took 4 bases from V and 1 from J; bases not matched to a gene: 4. From germline, CDR1 is SGHNT and CDR2 YYREEE (reference sequence). The CDR3 runs 16 residues. CDR3 in DNA: TGTGCCAGCAGCCTAGGGACTAGCGGGGCCCAAGAGACCCAGTACTTC. Protein product: CASSLGTSGAQETQYF.

A remark on this clone: Likely a read error: the CDR3 ends without its conserved phenylalanine or tryptophan. V is TRBV5-5 and J is TRBJ1-2, with D hard to call. Germline CDR1 reads SGHKS; CDR2 reads YYEKEE (reference sequence). V was trimmed by 4 bases and J by 6 bases, leaving 16 bases between them. There are 14 residues in the CDR3. CDR3 loop: CASSRVFSVDGYTL. CDR3 bases: TGTGCCAGCAGCAGGGTTTTCTCAGTTGATGGCTACACCCTC.

V gene TRBV30 combines with J gene TRBJ2-3, with TRBD2 matching 10 bases. Germline V gene sequence: CDR1 GTSNPN, CDR2 SVGIG (reference sequence). V lost 5 bases and J lost 5; bases outside the gene matches: 7. The CDR3 is 14 residues long. This chain's CDR3 is CAWAGLAVGDTQYF. In DNA form, the CDR3 reads TGTGCCTGGGCTGGACTAGCGGTGGGAGATACGCAGTATTTT. Full variable domain (missing parts from reference TRBV30 and TRBJ2-3): SQTIHQWPATLVQPVGSPLSLECTVEGTSNPNLYWYRQAAGRGLQLLFYSVGIGQISSEVPQNLSASRPQDRQFILSSKKLLLSDSGFYLCAWAGLAVGDTQYFGPGTRLTVL.

This clone was found a few times. The V call is TRBV19, the J call TRBJ2-1, with a tentative D call TRBD2 (6 bases). Germline V gives CDR1 LNHDA, CDR2 SQIVND (reference sequence). V shed 6 bases and J shed 9 bases, with 9 bases lying between them. This CDR3 region has 11 residues. The CDR3 nucleotides read TGTGCCAGTAGACTAGCACGTGAGCAGTTCTTC. Translation gives CASRLAREQFF.

For the CDR3, the DNA is TGTGCCAGCAGTGGGGAAGGCCGGAGCGAGCAGTACTTC. As protein: CASSGEGRSEQYF. The chain combines TRBV2 with TRBJ2-7; no definite D call. Germline-derived CDR1 and CDR2 are SNHLY and FYNNEI. CDR3 length: 13 amino acids. Trimming left V 4 bases short and J 6 bases short, with 13 bases between.

V is TRBV4-1 and J is TRBJ1-2; D possibly corresponds to TRBD1 (6 bases). The CDR3 contains 13 residues. From germline, CDR1 is MGHRA and CDR2 YSYEKL. The ends were cut back, 5 bases at V and 2 bases at J, with 9 bases in the middle. CDR3 sequence (DNA): TGCGCCAGCAGCAGCACAGGGAACTATGGCTACACCTTC. It is translated as CASSSTGNYGYTF.

The CDR3 region is CASSPDGQLINEKLFF. CDR3 nucleotides: TGTGCCAGCTCACCGGATGGACAGCTTATTAATGAAAAACTGTTTTTT. The genes are TRBV18 and TRBJ1-4, with D perhaps TRBD1 (6 bases). V was clipped by 3 bases and J by 4 bases, with 15 bases between them. Germline CDR1 and CDR2: KGHSH and LQKENI. CDR3 length: 16 residues.

The chain employs TRBV5-1 and TRBJ1-2, with TRBD1 as a possible D gene (6 bases). The CDR3 has 14 residues. Between the trimmed V and J ends, which lost 4 bases and 4 bases, there was a span of 14 bases. CDR1 SGHRS and CDR2 YFSETQ come from the germline V gene. CDR3 region: CASSPGGATYGYTF. The CDR3 DNA sequence: TGCGCCAGCAGCCCCGGGGGGGCCACCTATGGCTACACCTTC. Using reference TRBV5-1 and TRBJ1-2 for the parts outside the CDR3, the full variable domain is KAGVTQTPRYLIKTRGQQVTLSCSPISGHRSVSWYQQTPGQGLQFLFEYFSETQRNKGNFPGRFSGRQFSNSRSEMNVSTLELGDSALYLCASSPGGATYGYTFGSGTRLTVV.

This chain connects TRBV30 to TRBJ2-7; D gene ambiguous. Germline CDR1 reads GTSNPN; CDR2 reads SVGIG (reference sequence). CDR3 length equals 13 residues. With 0 bases removed from V and 6 bases from J, the gap between germline ends came to 12 bases. Written as DNA, the CDR3 is TGTGCCTGGAGTGTCCGCCCCTGGGGCGAGCAGTACTTC. Its translation is CAWSVRPWGEQYF.

The rearrangement uses TRBV9 and TRBJ1-1, with TRBD1 matching 7 bases. Germline assignment: CDR1 SGDLS and CDR2 YYNGEE. The CDR3 loop spans 16 amino acids. With 0 bases clipped from V and 5 bases from J, the junction kept 10 bases outside the gene matches. In DNA form, the CDR3 reads TGTGCCAGCAGCGTAGGAGGGACAGTCGGGGGGACTGAAGCTTTCTTT. It encodes CASSVGGTVGGTEAFF.

This chain links TRBV6-4 with TRBJ2-2; D unclear. Per germline, CDR1 MRHNA and CDR2 SNTAGT. CDR3 size: 12 residues. The V end was cut by 6 bases, the J end by 2 bases, with 4 bases between. The CDR3 nucleotides are TGTGCCAGCAGAAGAAACACCGGGGAGCTGTTTTTT. As protein: CASRRNTGELFF.

The chain links TRBV7-6 to TRBJ1-1; 8 positions agree with TRBD1. Germline values: CDR1 SGHVS, CDR2 FNYEAQ. The CDR3 spans 13 residues. Trimming cost V 5 bases and J 3 bases; bases outside gene matches: 2. CDR3 nucleotides: TGTGCCAGCAGCAAGGACAGGGACACTGAAGCTTTCTTT. Translating it yields CASSKDRDTEAFF.

In its sample, this clone was seen once. The DNA of the CDR3 is TGCGCCAGCAGCTTGGGCGGGGGGGAGCCCCAGCATTTT. As protein: CASSLGGGEPQHF. This rearrangement joins TRBV5-1 to TRBJ1-5; D is possibly TRBD1 (5 bases). V was pared by 0 bases and J by 8 bases, with 9 bases between. Germline values: CDR1 SGHRS, CDR2 YFSETQ. The CDR3 has 13 amino acids. The variable domain in full, with the rest retrieved from reference TRBV5-1 and TRBJ1-5, is KAGVTQTPRYLIKTRGQQVTLSCSPISGHRSVSWYQQTPGQGLQFLFEYFSETQRNKGNFPGRFSGRQFSNSRSEMNVSTLELGDSALYLCASSLGGGEPQHFGDGTRLSIL.

This clone has only a few counts. The V gene is TRBV18, the J gene TRBJ1-6, with 7 bases aligning to TRBD1. V was pared by 4 bases and J by 15 bases, with 6 bases of the junction left unmatched. Germline CDR1 reads KGHSH; CDR2 reads LQKENI. The CDR3 loop spans 12 amino acids. CDR3 sequence reads: CASSQGQTYLHF. CDR3 nucleotides: TGTGCCAGCTCACAGGGACAGACGTACCTCCACTTT.

This clone was picked up a small number of times. The chain combines TRBV27 with TRBJ2-5, with TRBD1 matching 8 bases. The CDR3 sequence is 14 residues long. Germline lookup yields CDR1 MNHEY and CDR2 SMNVEV (reference sequence). V lost 5 bases to trimming and J lost 3 bases; unmatched junction nucleotides: 5. The CDR3 nucleotides are TGTGCCAGCAGTCCCCAGGACAGGGAAGAGACCCAGTACTTC. Translation gives CASSPQDREETQYF.

The J gene is TRBJ1-5, the V gene TRBV7-6, with D hard to call. The CDR3 is 13 amino acids. V lost 0 bases, J lost 7 bases, and 7 bases lay in between. Germline CDR1 and CDR2: SGHVS and FNYEAQ. The CDR3 sequence: CASSLALEQPQHF. As DNA, the CDR3 is TGTGCCAGCAGCTTAGCGTTGGAACAGCCCCAGCATTTT.

This clone has a single count. The rearrangement links TRBV6-5 to TRBJ2-3; a possible D gene is TRBD1 (6 bases). The CDR3 is 15 amino acids. The V end was cut by 5 bases, the J end by 3 bases, with 15 bases between. Looked up from germline, CDR1 is MNHEY and CDR2 is SVGAGI. This CDR3 is CASSQGFGGTDTQYF. The CDR3 DNA is TGTGCCAGCAGTCAGGGGTTTGGGGGAACAGATACGCAGTATTTT.

The genes are TRBV6-5 and TRBJ2-2; 14 bases line up with TRBD2. V was pared by 4 bases and J by 5 bases, with 3 bases of the junction left unmatched. Germline V gene sequence: CDR1 MNHEY, CDR2 SVGAGI. The CDR3 loop spans 16 amino acids. CDR3 protein: CASSLTSGRVTGELFF. CDR3 sequence (DNA): TGTGCCAGCAGTTTGACTAGCGGGAGGGTTACCGGGGAGCTGTTTTTT.

The V gene is TRBV5-1, the J gene TRBJ2-7; D is unclear. Germline CDR1 is SGHRS and CDR2 is YFSETQ. This CDR3 contains 13 residues. Trimming shortened V by 0 bases and J by 6 bases, and 10 bases separated the two germline ends. The CDR3 bases are TGCGCCAGCAGCTTGGTGGCAGATCGCGAGCAGTACTTC. This encodes CASSLVADREQYF.